This T cell receptor beta chain was sequenced in a study of blood T cell repertoires in COVID-19. Study summary: The analysed material was cDNA or gDNA that came from T cells, B-cell-depleted T cells, or PBMCs.

Original processing methods: Reference gene primer amplification yielded estimated nucleated cell counts. Assay: immunoSEQ multiplex PCR; the TCRdb copy retains only in-frame clones and omits some. V and J calls and clone size are as listed in that table; D and trimming were resolved from the DNA. The table includes approximately 500,000 clones, roughly 90% detected once. Participant ages covered roughly 18 to 89 years across 24 US areas. Participants were placed into cohorts based on the clinical history they reported. This CDR3 region has 15 residues. The germline CDR1 and CDR2 sequences are SGHVS and FNYEAQ. J gave up 9 bases and V 5 bases, and 11 bases lay outside the gene matches.

The sample comprised PBMCs or T cells enriched from blood (not recorded which). The rearrangement links TRBV7-6 to TRBJ2-7; 12 bases agree with TRBD2. The origin of this receptor is a woman in her 40s who had recovered from COVID-19. CDR3 in DNA: TGTGCCAGCAGCCAGGGACTAGCGGGTGACCAGGCGCAGTACTTC. It is translated as CASSQGLAGDQAQYF. The complete variable domain, with remaining parts taken from reference TRBV7-6 and TRBJ2-7, reads GAGVSQSPRYKVTKRGQDVALRCDPISGHVSLYWYRQALGQGPEFLTYFNYEAQQDKSGLPNDRFSAERPEGSISTLTIQRTEQRDSAMYRCASSQGLAGDQAQYFGPGTRLTVT.